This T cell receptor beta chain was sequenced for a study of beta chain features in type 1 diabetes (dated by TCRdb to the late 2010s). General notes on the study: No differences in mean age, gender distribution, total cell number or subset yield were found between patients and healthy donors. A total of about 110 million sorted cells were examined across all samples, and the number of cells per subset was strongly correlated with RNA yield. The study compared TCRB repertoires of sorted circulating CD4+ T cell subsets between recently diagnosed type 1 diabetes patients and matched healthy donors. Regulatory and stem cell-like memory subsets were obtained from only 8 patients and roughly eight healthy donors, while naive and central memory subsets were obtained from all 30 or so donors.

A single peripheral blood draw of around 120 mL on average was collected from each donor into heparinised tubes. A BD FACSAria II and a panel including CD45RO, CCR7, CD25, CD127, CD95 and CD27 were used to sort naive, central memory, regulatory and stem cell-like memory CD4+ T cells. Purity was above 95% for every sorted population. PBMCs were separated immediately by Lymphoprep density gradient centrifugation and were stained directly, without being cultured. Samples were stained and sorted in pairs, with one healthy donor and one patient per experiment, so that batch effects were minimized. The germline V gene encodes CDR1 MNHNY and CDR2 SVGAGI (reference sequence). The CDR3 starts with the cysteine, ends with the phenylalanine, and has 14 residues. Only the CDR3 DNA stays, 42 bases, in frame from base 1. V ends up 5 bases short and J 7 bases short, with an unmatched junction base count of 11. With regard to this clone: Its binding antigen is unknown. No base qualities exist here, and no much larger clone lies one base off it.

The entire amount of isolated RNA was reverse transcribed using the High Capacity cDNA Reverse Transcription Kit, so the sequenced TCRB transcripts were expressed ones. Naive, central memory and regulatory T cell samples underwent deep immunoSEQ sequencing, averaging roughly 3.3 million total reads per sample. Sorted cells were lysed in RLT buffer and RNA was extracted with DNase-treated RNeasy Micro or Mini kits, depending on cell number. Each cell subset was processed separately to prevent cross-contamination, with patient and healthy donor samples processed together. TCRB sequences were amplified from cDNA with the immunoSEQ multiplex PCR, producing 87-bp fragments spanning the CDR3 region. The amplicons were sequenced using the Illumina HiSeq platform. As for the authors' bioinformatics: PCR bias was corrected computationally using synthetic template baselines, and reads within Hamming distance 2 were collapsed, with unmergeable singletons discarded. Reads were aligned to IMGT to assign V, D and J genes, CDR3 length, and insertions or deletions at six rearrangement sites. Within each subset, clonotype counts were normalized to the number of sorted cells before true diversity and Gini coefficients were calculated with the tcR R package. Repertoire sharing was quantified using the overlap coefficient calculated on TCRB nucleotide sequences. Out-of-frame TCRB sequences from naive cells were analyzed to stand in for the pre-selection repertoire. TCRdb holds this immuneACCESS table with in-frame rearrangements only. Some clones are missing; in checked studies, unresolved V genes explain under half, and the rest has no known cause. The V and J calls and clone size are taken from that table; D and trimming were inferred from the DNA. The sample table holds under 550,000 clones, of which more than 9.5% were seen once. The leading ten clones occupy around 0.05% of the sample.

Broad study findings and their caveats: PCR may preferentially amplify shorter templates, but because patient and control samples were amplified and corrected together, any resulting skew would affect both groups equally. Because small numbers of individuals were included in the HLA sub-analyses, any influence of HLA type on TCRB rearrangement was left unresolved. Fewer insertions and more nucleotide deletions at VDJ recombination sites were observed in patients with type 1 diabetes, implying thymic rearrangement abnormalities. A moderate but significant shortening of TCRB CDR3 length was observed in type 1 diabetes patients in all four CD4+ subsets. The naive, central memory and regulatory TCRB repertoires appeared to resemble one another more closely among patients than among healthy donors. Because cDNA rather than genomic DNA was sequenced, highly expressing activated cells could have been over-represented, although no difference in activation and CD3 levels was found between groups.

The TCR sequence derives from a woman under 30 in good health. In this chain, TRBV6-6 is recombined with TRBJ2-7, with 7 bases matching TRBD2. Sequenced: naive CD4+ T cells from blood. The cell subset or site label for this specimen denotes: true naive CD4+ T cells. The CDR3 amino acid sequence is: CASSPLAGVGEQYF. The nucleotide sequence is TGTGCCAGCAGTCCCCTCGCGGGAGTGGGAGAGCAGTACTTC.